Following are 25 T cell receptor beta chains from one sample sequenced in a study of blood T cell repertoires in COVID-19. Using immunoSEQ multiplex PCR, the repertoire was profiled, and TCRdb retains in-frame clones only, with some absent. The sample contains 150,000 or so clones, roughly 84% of which appear only once. Sequencing was done on a sample of peripheral blood. The receptor set was obtained from a man between 18 and 35 years old with active or convalescent COVID-19.

This clone has just one count. The chain combines TRBV24-1 with TRBJ2-2; 11 positions agree with TRBD1. Germline assignment: CDR1 KGHDR and CDR2 SFDVKD. J was trimmed by 5 bases and V by 4 bases; bases with no gene match: 2. CDR3 length: 15 amino acids. CDR3 nucleotides: TGTGCCACCAGTGAGGGACAGGGGGGTACCGGGGAGCTGTTTTTT. It encodes CATSEGQGGTGELFF.

The chain links TRBV27 to TRBJ2-7; D is undetermined. Trimming stripped 5 bases from V and 5 bases from J, with 10 bases between. The CDR3 is 12 residues long. The germline CDR1 and CDR2 sequences are MNHEY and SMNVEV (reference sequence). This chain's CDR3 is CASSLRNDEQYF. As DNA, the CDR3 is TGTGCCAGCAGTCTAAGAAACGACGAGCAGTACTTC.

V gene TRBV10-2 combines with J gene TRBJ1-2, with TRBD1 identical over 9 bases. V trimming: 4 bases; J trimming: 0 bases; junction bases outside the gene matches: 12. The CDR3 is 18 amino acids. Germline CDR1 reads WSHSY; CDR2 reads SAAADI. The CDR3 loop is CASSGGQGRSGANYGYTF. The CDR3 nucleotides read TGCGCCAGCAGTGGCGGACAGGGGAGGAGTGGGGCTAACTATGGCTACACCTTC.

The DNA for the CDR3 is TGTGCCAGCAGTCGACTAGCGGGGGGTAAAGATACGCAGTATTTT. Translating it yields CASSRLAGGKDTQYF. This chain joins TRBV2 and TRBJ2-3; 13 bases agree with TRBD2. J was trimmed by 5 bases and V by 5 bases; bases with no gene match: 4. Germline CDR1 is SNHLY and CDR2 is FYNNEI. The CDR3 has 15 amino acids.

The chain joins TRBV19 to TRBJ2-3, with 9 bases lining up with TRBD2. Germline CDR1 LNHDA, CDR2 SQIVND (reference sequence). With V trimmed by 5 bases and J by 4 bases, 7 bases remained unmatched. CDR3 length: 15 residues. Written as DNA, the CDR3 is TGTGCCAGTAGTTTAGCGGGAGCTCAGGCAGATACGCAGTATTTT. Its translation: CASSLAGAQADTQYF.

CDR3 in amino acids: CASSEGQGSSNYGYTF. Written as DNA, the CDR3 is TGTGCCAGCAGTGAGGGGCAGGGATCCTCTAACTATGGCTACACCTTC. The rearrangement uses TRBV2 and TRBJ1-2, with a weak D call TRBD1 (5 bases). V was trimmed by 3 bases and J by 0 bases, leaving 14 bases between them. Germline assignment: CDR1 SNHLY and CDR2 FYNNEI. This CDR3 has 16 residues.

The gene calls are TRBV29-1 and TRBJ2-3; TRBD1 agrees at 8 bases. V was clipped by 8 bases and J by 4 bases; unmatched bases: 11. The CDR3 has 14 residues. From germline, CDR1 is SQVTM and CDR2 ANQGSEA. DNA of the CDR3: TGCAGCTCCCTTCAAGGACAGGGTGCAGATACGCAGTATTTT. Amino acid sequence: CSSLQGQGADTQYF.

Concerning this clone itself: Other DNA variants within this sample encode the same CDR3. The chain links TRBV2 to TRBJ1-3, with D tentatively TRBD1 (6 bases). CDR3 length: 15 amino acids. Trimming pared 5 bases from V and 0 bases from J, leaving 11 bases between. Germline V gene lookup returns CDR1 SNHLY and CDR2 FYNNEI. DNA for the CDR3: TGTGCCAGCAGTAAACAGGGCCTCTCTGGAAACACCATATATTTT. It encodes CASSKQGLSGNTIYF.

This chain uses TRBV4-1 with TRBJ2-1; D ambiguous. This CDR3 region has 13 residues. CDR1 and CDR2 (germline): MGHRA, YSYEKL. V was trimmed by 2 bases and J by 4 bases, leaving 6 bases between them. CDR3 nucleotide sequence: TGCGCCAGCAGCCAATACTATTACAATGAGCAGTTCTTC. Residues: CASSQYYYNEQFF.

This clone was seen a handful of times. The genes are TRBV5-1 and TRBJ2-1; TRBD2 matches 10 bases. The CDR3 has 17 amino acids. Germline CDR1 is SGHRS and CDR2 is YFSETQ. J was trimmed by 7 bases and V by 0 bases; bases with no gene match: 10. The CDR3 loop is CASSLVLRLAGVNEQFF. In nucleotides, the CDR3 is TGCGCCAGCAGCTTGGTGCTAAGGCTAGCGGGAGTAAATGAGCAGTTCTTC.

CDR3 sequence reads: CASSQIWGEYGYTF. The CDR3, as DNA: TGCGCCAGCAGCCAGATCTGGGGGGAGTATGGCTACACCTTC. This rearrangement joins TRBV5-1 to TRBJ1-2; a possible D gene is TRBD1 (5 bases). V was shortened by 4 bases and J by 5 bases, with 15 bases between the two germline ends. CDR3 size: 14 residues. Germline loops: CDR1 SGHRS, CDR2 YFSETQ.

This chain joins TRBV7-9 and TRBJ1-6; 9 nucleotides match TRBD1. Losses at the gene ends were 5 bases for V and 8 bases for J; bases not matched to a gene: 10. Germline V gene sequence: CDR1 SEHNR, CDR2 FQNEAQ (reference sequence). There are 16 residues in the CDR3. The CDR3 loop reads CASSNPRDREYSPLHF. In DNA form, the CDR3 reads TGTGCCAGCAGCAACCCACGGGACAGGGAGTATTCACCCCTCCACTTT. Drawing the rest from reference TRBV7-9 and TRBJ1-6, the complete variable domain is DTGVSQNPRHKITKRGQNVTFRCDPISEHNRLYWYRQTLGQGPEFLTYFQNEAQLEKSRLLSDRFSAERPKGSFSTLEIQRTEQGDSAMYLCASSNPRDREYSPLHFGNGTRLTVT.

This chain uses TRBV13 with TRBJ2-3; the match to TRBD2 covers 9 bases. V was clipped by 2 bases and J by 4 bases; unmatched bases: 10. There are 17 residues in the CDR3. In germline, CDR1 is PRHDT, CDR2 FYEKMQ (reference sequence). The CDR3 nucleotides are TGTGCCAGCAGCTTATGGTTGAAGCGGGAGGTAGCAGATACGCAGTATTTT. Protein product: CASSLWLKREVADTQYF.

V and J are TRBV30 and TRBJ2-1, with a possible D match to TRBD1 (6 bases). This CDR3 is 15 amino acids long. Germline V gene sequence: CDR1 GTSNPN, CDR2 SVGIG (reference sequence). V gave up 0 bases and J gave up 0 bases, with 9 bases separating them. The CDR3 spells CAWSVGQSSYNEQFF. The CDR3 DNA follows: TGTGCCTGGAGTGTAGGACAGAGCTCCTACAATGAGCAGTTCTTC.

V gene TRBV6-5 combines with J gene TRBJ2-7; D gene ambiguous. With 7 bases removed from V and 0 bases from J, the gap between germline ends came to 16 bases. The CDR3 loop spans 15 amino acids. Germline CDR1 and CDR2: MNHEY and SVGAGI. In DNA, the CDR3 is TGTGCCAGCATTACGAATGGAGTGGACTCCTACGAGCAGTACTTC. Residues: CASITNGVDSYEQYF.

The chain uses TRBV7-9 and TRBJ2-7; D is possibly TRBD1 (5 bases). Germline-derived CDR1 and CDR2 are SEHNR and FQNEAQ (reference sequence). Trimming cost V 5 bases and J 0 bases, with 11 bases left between them. This CDR3 region has 14 residues. The CDR3 loop is CASSPRQTSYEQYF. CDR3 nucleotide sequence: TGTGCCAGCAGCCCCCGACAGACCTCCTACGAGCAGTACTTC. The variable domain in full, with the rest retrieved from reference TRBV7-9 and TRBJ2-7, is DTGVSQNPRHKITKRGQNVTFRCDPISEHNRLYWYRQTLGQGPEFLTYFQNEAQLEKSRLLSDRFSAERPKGSFSTLEIQRTEQGDSAMYLCASSPRQTSYEQYFGPGTRLTVT.

The rearrangement links TRBV18 to TRBJ1-6; 7 nucleotides align to TRBD1. Germline V CDR1 and CDR2: KGHSH, LQKENI. Trimming removed 6 bases from V and 0 bases from J; junction bases left unmatched: 17. CDR3 length: 20 amino acids. The CDR3 spells CASSRNPNRDSYSYNSPLHF. CDR3 bases: TGTGCCAGCTCCCGGAACCCGAACCGGGACAGTTACTCCTATAATTCACCCCTCCACTTT.

The chain recombines TRBV11-2 with TRBJ2-5; tentatively, D is TRBD1 (5 bases). V was clipped by 3 bases and J by 2 bases, with 16 bases between them. This CDR3 is built from 16 residues. Per germline, CDR1 SGHAT and CDR2 FQNNGV. The CDR3 here is CASSLKRRTHQETQYF. DNA for the CDR3: TGTGCCAGCAGCTTGAAACGCCGGACACATCAAGAGACCCAGTACTTC.

The V gene is TRBV5-3, the J gene TRBJ2-1; D may be TRBD1 (6 bases). TRBV5-3 is noted as an ORF with a role that remains uncertain. V lost 4 bases and J lost 0, with 14 bases in between. The CDR3 has 16 amino acids. DNA of the CDR3: TGTGCCAGAAGCGGTAGGACAGCCAGCTCCTACAATGAGCAGTTCTTC. This codes for CARSGRTASSYNEQFF.

The CDR3 sequence is CSVEGPWGDATNEKLFF. The DNA of the CDR3 is TGCAGCGTTGAAGGGCCTTGGGGGGATGCAACTAATGAAAAACTGTTTTTT. J is TRBJ1-4 and V is TRBV29-1, with D perhaps TRBD1 (5 bases). Germline V gene sequence: CDR1 SQVTM, CDR2 ANQGSEA. The CDR3 consists of 17 residues. The V end was cut by 1 base, the J end by 0 bases, with 15 bases between.

This clone has just one count. The CDR3 bases are TGTGCCAGCAGCTTAGTAAGCGGGGAAAAACTGTTTTTT. Protein sequence: CASSLVSGEKLFF. The rearrangement uses TRBV7-9 and TRBJ1-4; no clear D. The V end was cut by 1 base, the J end by 8 bases, with 8 bases between. The CDR3 consists of 13 residues. Germline V gene lookup returns CDR1 SEHNR and CDR2 FQNEAQ (reference sequence).

The V gene is TRBV15, the J gene TRBJ2-7, with D possibly being TRBD1 (5 bases). This CDR3 is 14 amino acids long. Per the germline V gene, CDR1 is LNHNV and CDR2 is YYDKDF (reference sequence). Trimming left V 1 base short and J 3 bases short, with 10 bases between. Here the CDR3 reads CATSRAKGIYEQYF. The CDR3 coding sequence is TGTGCCACCAGCAGAGCGAAGGGGATCTACGAGCAGTACTTC.

V usage is TRBV6-5 and J usage is TRBJ1-6, with TRBD1 as a possible D gene (5 bases). This CDR3 has 15 residues. Germline values: CDR1 MNHEY, CDR2 SVGAGI. The germline V and J ends were trimmed by 0 bases and 15 bases, with 18 bases remaining between them. The CDR3 nucleotides read TGTGCCAGCAGTTACTCTGGCCTGACAGCTCTTCGCCTCCACTTT. It is translated as CASSYSGLTALRLHF.

This clone was recorded only once. The V call is TRBV28, the J call TRBJ1-6; D uncertain. The CDR3 sequence is 15 residues long. The V gene lost 2 bases and the J gene lost 10 bases, with 15 bases spanning the gap. Germline loops: CDR1 MDHEN, CDR2 SYDVKM. The CDR3 is CASSLLIGGWSPLHF. The CDR3 nucleotides read TGTGCCAGCAGTTTACTCATCGGAGGGTGGTCACCCCTCCACTTT. Full variable domain (missing parts from reference TRBV28 and TRBJ1-6): DVKVTQSSRYLVKRTGEKVFLECVQDMDHENMFWYRQDPGLGLRLIYFSYDVKMKEKGDIPEGYSVSREKKERFSLILESASTNQTSMYLCASSLLIGGWSPLHFGNGTRLTVT.

This chain uses TRBV2 with TRBJ1-4; 7 bases agree with TRBD1. Trimming removed 7 bases from V and 7 bases from J; junction bases left unmatched: 9. This CDR3 is 14 amino acids long. Germline V gene sequence: CDR1 SNHLY, CDR2 FYNNEI. CDR3 DNA: TGTGCCAGCACCCAGGGGGTGGTTAGTGAAAAACTGTTTTTT. This translates into CASTQGVVSEKLFF. The whole variable domain, remainder taken from reference TRBV2 and TRBJ1-4, is EPEVTQTPSHQVTQMGQEVILRCVPISNHLYFYWYRQILGQKVEFLVSFYNNEISEKSEIFDDQFSVERPDGSNFTLKIRSTKLEDSAMYFCASTQGVVSEKLFFGSGTQLSVL.